The clone carrying this TCR beta chain appeared once. Per the germline V gene, CDR1 is MNHEY and CDR2 is SMNVEV (reference sequence). This CDR3 region has 14 residues. V shed 6 bases, J shed 4 bases, and the junction held 3 bases outside the gene matches. Per the original methods: Estimates of nucleated cell counts were drawn from the amplification of reference gene primers. Profiled with immunoSEQ multiplex PCR; TCRdb holds only in-frame clones, not every one. V and J calls plus clone size are reproduced from that table; the DNA served to infer D and trimming. The sample contains some 8,000 clones, 84% of which appear only once. This sample was included in a study of blood T cell repertoires in COVID-19. Study-level information: From the United States, Italy and Spain came samples of acute and convalescent COVID-19. Nucleic acid was either cDNA or gDNA, and it came from T cells, B-cell-depleted T cells, or PBMCs.

The sequenced material came from peripheral blood. The source is a human donor with active COVID-19. The donor label of this sample is uncertain. The V call is TRBV27, the J call TRBJ1-6, with TRBD1 matching 7 bases. CDR3 sequence (DNA): TGTGCCAGCAGCTCAGGGGGGTATAATTCACCCCTCCACTTT. Its translation: CASSSGGYNSPLHF.